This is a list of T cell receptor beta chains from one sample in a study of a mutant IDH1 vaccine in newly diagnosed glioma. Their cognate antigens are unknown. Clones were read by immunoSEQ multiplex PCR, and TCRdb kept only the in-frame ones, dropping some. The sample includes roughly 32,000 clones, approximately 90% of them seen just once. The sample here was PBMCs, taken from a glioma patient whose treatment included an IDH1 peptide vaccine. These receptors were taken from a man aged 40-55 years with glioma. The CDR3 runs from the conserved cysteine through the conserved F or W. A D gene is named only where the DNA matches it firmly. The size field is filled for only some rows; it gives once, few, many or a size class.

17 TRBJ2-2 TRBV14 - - CASRGSEQGPIAGELFF TGTGCCAGCAGGGGAAGTGAACAGGGACCCATCGCCGGGGAGCTGTTTTTT
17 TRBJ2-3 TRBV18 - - CASSRSIFLKSTDTQYF TGTGCCAGCTCACGATCAATCTTTCTAAAGAGCACAGATACGCAGTATTTT
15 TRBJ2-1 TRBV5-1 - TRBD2 CASSSRLAGAREQFF TGCGCCAGCAGCTCCCGACTAGCGGGAGCCAGGGAGCAGTTCTTC
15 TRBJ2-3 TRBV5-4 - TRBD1 CASSSGQVSTDTQYF TGTGCCAGCAGTTCGGGACAGGTTAGCACAGATACGCAGTATTTT
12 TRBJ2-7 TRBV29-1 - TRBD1 CSARDRPYEQYF TGCAGCGCCCGGGACAGGCCGTACGAGCAGTACTTC
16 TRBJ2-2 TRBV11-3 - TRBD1 CASSFGTGNSPGELFF TGTGCCAGCAGCTTCGGGACAGGGAATAGCCCCGGGGAGCTGTTTTTT
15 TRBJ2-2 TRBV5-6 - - CASSYGQFTHQELFF TGTGCCAGCAGCTACGGACAGTTCACACATCAGGAGCTGTTTTTT
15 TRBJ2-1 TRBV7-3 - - CASSWGTGAYNEQFF TGTGCCAGCAGTTGGGGGACGGGAGCCTACAATGAGCAGTTCTTC
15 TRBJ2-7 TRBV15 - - CATSREAGKSYEQYF TGTGCCACCAGCAGAGAGGCGGGTAAAAGCTACGAGCAGTACTTC
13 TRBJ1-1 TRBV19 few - CASSLQANTEAFF TGTGCCAGTAGTCTGCAGGCGAACACTGAAGCTTTCTTT
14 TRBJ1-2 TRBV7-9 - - CASSLLEGTYGYTF TGTGCCAGCAGCTTATTGGAGGGGACCTATGGCTACACCTTC
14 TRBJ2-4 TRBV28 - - CASSPVRAKNIQYF TGTGCCAGCAGTCCAGTAAGAGCCAAAAACATTCAGTACTTC
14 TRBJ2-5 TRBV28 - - CASSLISAEETQYF TGTGCCAGCAGTTTAATATCGGCAGAAGAGACCCAGTACTTC
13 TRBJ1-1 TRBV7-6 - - CASSFSRNTEAFF TGTGCCAGCAGCTTCTCCCGGAACACTGAAGCTTTCTTT
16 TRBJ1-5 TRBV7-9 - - CASSLGGERTNQPQHF TGTGCCAGCAGCCTAGGGGGGGAGCGGACCAATCAGCCCCAGCATTTT
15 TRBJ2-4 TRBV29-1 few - CSGRTGGYAKNIQYF TGCAGCGGCCGGACGGGCGGCTACGCCAAAAACATTCAGTACTTC
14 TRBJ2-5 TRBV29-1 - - CSVEDRVGAETQYF TGCAGCGTTGAAGATCGGGTGGGGGCAGAGACCCAGTACTTC
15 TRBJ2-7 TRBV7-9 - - CASSLGEGIAYEQYF TGTGCCAGCAGCTTAGGTGAGGGGATTGCCTACGAGCAGTACTTC
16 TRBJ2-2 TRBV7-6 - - CASSLAGTPNTGELFF TGTGCCAGCAGCTTAGCCGGGACACCGAACACCGGGGAGCTGTTTTTT
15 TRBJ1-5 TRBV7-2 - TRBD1 CASSPDRGGNQPQHF TGTGCCAGCAGTCCTGACAGGGGTGGCAATCAGCCCCAGCATTTT
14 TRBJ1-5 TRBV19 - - CASSMRGAHQPQHF TGTGCCAGTAGTATGAGGGGGGCGCATCAGCCCCAGCATTTT
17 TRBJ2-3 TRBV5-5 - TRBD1 CASSYSSTGVRPDTQYF TGTGCCAGCAGCTATTCTTCGACAGGGGTTCGCCCAGATACGCAGTATTTT
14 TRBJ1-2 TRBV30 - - CAWSVGRSNYGYTF TGTGCCTGGAGTGTGGGAAGGTCCAACTATGGCTACACCTTC
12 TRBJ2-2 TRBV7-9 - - CASSQRTGELFF TGTGCCAGCAGCCAACGAACCGGGGAGCTGTTTTTT
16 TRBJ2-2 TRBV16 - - CASSQSRRSYTGELFF TGTGCCAGCAGCCAATCTCGACGGAGTTACACCGGGGAGCTGTTTTTT
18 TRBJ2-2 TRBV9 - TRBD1 CASSLNPGQGAKDGELFF TGTGCCAGCAGCTTGAACCCCGGACAGGGGGCGAAGGACGGGGAGCTGTTTTTT